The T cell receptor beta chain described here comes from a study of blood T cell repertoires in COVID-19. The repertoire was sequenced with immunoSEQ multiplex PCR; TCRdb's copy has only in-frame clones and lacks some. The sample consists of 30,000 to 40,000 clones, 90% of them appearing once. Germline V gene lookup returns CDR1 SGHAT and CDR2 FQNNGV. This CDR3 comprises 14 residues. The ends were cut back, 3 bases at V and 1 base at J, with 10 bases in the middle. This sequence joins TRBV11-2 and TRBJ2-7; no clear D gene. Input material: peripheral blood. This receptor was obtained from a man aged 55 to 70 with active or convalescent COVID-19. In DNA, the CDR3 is TGTGCCAGCAGCTTTAACCACGGTTCCTACGAGCAGTACTTC. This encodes CASSFNHGSYEQYF.